Sequencing of this T cell receptor beta chain was carried out in a study of identifying expanded T cells in peripheral blood. Study-wide findings and caveats: Across healthy donors, higher total template counts meant significantly greater roughly two-week count variance. Differentially abundant clones: 1 to 1.5 between replicates, roughly 16 at about 13 days, 19 to 20 at four.

Germline CDR1 reads MGHRA; CDR2 reads YSYEKL. V shed 3 bases, J shed 0 bases, and the junction held 9 bases outside the gene matches. The CDR3 extends over 17 amino acids. For this clone: Its antigen is undetermined.

This table comes from immunoSEQ multiplex PCR, and its TCRdb copy is limited to in-frame clones, with some not included. Of approximately 100,000 clones listed, around 88% are singletons. Healthy donors had no documented immune events, such as infections, while sampled. The sequencing input was blood. This sequence joins TRBV4-1 and TRBJ2-3, with 7 bases lining up with TRBD2. The sequence was obtained from a person aged 18 to 75 in good health. The CDR3 DNA follows: TGCGCCAGCAGCCATATAGCGCGGGGGAAAAGCACAGATACGCAGTATTTT. Its translation is CASSHIARGKSTDTQYF.